These 32 T cell receptor beta chains originate from one sample sequenced in a study of blood T cell repertoires in COVID-19. Measured with immunoSEQ multiplex PCR; TCRdb has only the in-frame clones, and not every one. The table has over 200,000 clones, 87% seen once. The sequenced sample consisted of peripheral blood. These receptors originate from a man aged 35-49 years with active or convalescent COVID-19.

CDR3: CASSSIARDTGELFF. In nucleotides, the CDR3 is TGTGCCAGCAGCTCAATAGCGAGGGACACCGGGGAGCTGTTTTTT. The V and J genes are TRBV7-6 and TRBJ2-2; tentative D call: TRBD2 (5 bases). With 4 bases removed from V and 3 bases from J, the gap between germline ends came to 12 bases. The CDR3 runs 15 residues. Germline values: CDR1 SGHVS, CDR2 FNYEAQ. The full variable domain, rest sourced from reference TRBV7-6 and TRBJ2-2, is GAGVSQSPRYKVTKRGQDVALRCDPISGHVSLYWYRQALGQGPEFLTYFNYEAQQDKSGLPNDRFSAERPEGSISTLTIQRTEQRDSAMYRCASSSIARDTGELFFGEGSRLTVL.

The gene calls are TRBV7-9 and TRBJ2-1; D perhaps matches TRBD2 (6 bases). CDR3 length: 14 residues. The V end lost 2 bases, the J end lost 10 bases, and 15 bases lay between the germline ends. Germline CDR1 is SEHNR and CDR2 is FQNEAQ (reference sequence). For the CDR3, the DNA is TGTGCCAGCAGCTTAAGGGATCTAGGAGGGGAGCAGTTCTTC. Translating gives CASSLRDLGGEQFF. Full variable domain (remainder filled in from reference TRBV7-9 and TRBJ2-1): DTGVSQNPRHKITKRGQNVTFRCDPISEHNRLYWYRQTLGQGPEFLTYFQNEAQLEKSRLLSDRFSAERPKGSFSTLEIQRTEQGDSAMYLCASSLRDLGGEQFFGPGTRLTVL.

The rearrangement links TRBV6-2 or TRBV6-3 to TRBJ1-1, with 8 bases identical to TRBD1. The germline V gene encodes CDR1 MNHEY and CDR2 SVGEGT. Trimming cost V 5 bases and J 1 base; bases outside gene matches: 6. The CDR3 runs to 15 residues. The CDR3 coding sequence is TGTGCCAGCAGTAGTACCGGGACAGGGAACACTGAAGCTTTCTTT. It specifies CASSSTGTGNTEAFF.

The CDR3 region is CASSVRRTYGYTF. CDR3 DNA: TGTGCCAGCAGCGTCCGGAGAACCTATGGCTACACCTTC. This rearrangement joins TRBV9 to TRBJ1-2; no clear D. Looked up from germline, CDR1 is SGDLS and CDR2 is YYNGEE. Trimming removed 2 bases from V and 4 bases from J, with 9 bases in between. This CDR3 has 13 amino acids.

The V gene is TRBV11-2, the J gene TRBJ2-3, with a weak D call TRBD2 (5 bases). Trimming took off 7 bases at V and 2 bases at J, with 13 bases between the two ends. The CDR3 is made up of 14 amino acids. Germline loops: CDR1 SGHAT, CDR2 FQNNGV. CDR3 residues: CASILSGFTDTQYF. The CDR3 DNA reads TGTGCCAGCATTCTGAGCGGCTTCACAGATACGCAGTATTTT.

The chain recombines TRBV6-5 with TRBJ1-6, with TRBD1 identical over 8 bases. The CDR3 covers 14 residues. The V gene end was trimmed by 6 bases and the J gene end by 7 bases; junction bases not matched to a gene: 5. Per the germline V gene, CDR1 is MNHEY and CDR2 is SVGAGI. CDR3 bases: TGTGCCAGCAGAAAACAGGGGGTAAATTCACCCCTCCACTTT. Its translation is CASRKQGVNSPLHF.

The rearrangement uses TRBV30 and TRBJ1-1; TRBD1 is a possible D gene (6 bases). The CDR3 extends over 14 amino acids. V gave up 4 bases and J gave up 7 bases, with 19 bases separating them. CDR1 is GTSNPN, CDR2 SVGIG, per germline (reference sequence). The CDR3 DNA follows: TGTGCCTGGACTTTTCATGGGGGGGCCGGTGAAGCTTTCTTT. Protein sequence: CAWTFHGGAGEAFF.

The V and J genes are TRBV5-8 and TRBJ2-1; D remains unclear. This CDR3 region has 14 residues. The V end lost 1 base, the J end lost 6 bases, and 11 bases lay between the germline ends. Germline V lookup: CDR1 SGHTS, CDR2 YDEGEE. The CDR3: CASSLMAPSNEQFF. The CDR3 DNA follows: TGTGCCAGCAGCTTGATGGCACCCAGCAATGAGCAGTTCTTC.

This clone was seen only once. This chain joins TRBV9 and TRBJ2-3, with 10 bases that match TRBD2. Per germline, CDR1 SGDLS and CDR2 YYNGEE. The CDR3 length is 18 residues. V was pared by 4 bases and J by 0 bases, with 11 bases of the junction left unmatched. The CDR3 loop reads CASSPLRQREGSTDTQYF. CDR3 DNA: TGTGCCAGCAGCCCACTAAGGCAGCGGGAGGGTAGCACAGATACGCAGTATTTT.

The chain recombines TRBV6-5 with TRBJ2-7; 13 nucleotides match TRBD2. V lost 8 bases, J lost 7 bases, and 11 bases stayed unmatched. CDR1 and CDR2 (germline): MNHEY, SVGAGI. This CDR3 has 15 residues. CDR3 sequence: CASRGLAGVLEEQYF. The CDR3 nucleotides are TGTGCCAGCCGAGGACTAGCGGGAGTTCTAGAAGAGCAGTACTTC.

This clone has just one count. The chain employs TRBV6-5 and TRBJ1-2; no clear D. V shed 9 bases and J shed 4 bases, with 12 bases lying between them. Looked up from germline, CDR1 is MNHEY and CDR2 is SVGAGI. CDR3 size: 12 residues. The CDR3 sequence: CASISTGYGYTF. The CDR3 DNA follows: TGTGCCAGTATATCTACCGGCTATGGCTACACCTTC.

The gene calls are TRBV4-1 and TRBJ2-2, with D possibly matching TRBD1 (6 bases). The CDR3 loop spans 14 amino acids. Per the germline V gene, CDR1 is MGHRA and CDR2 is YSYEKL. Trimming left V 2 bases short and J 5 bases short, with 9 bases between. The CDR3 DNA follows: TGCGCCAGCAGCCAAAAAACAGGGACCGGGGAGCTGTTTTTT. As protein: CASSQKTGTGELFF.

V usage is TRBV10-3 and J usage is TRBJ1-1; 8 nucleotides match TRBD1. Trimming cost V 4 bases and J 5 bases; bases outside gene matches: 6. Germline-derived CDR1 and CDR2 are ENHRY and SYGVKD. The CDR3 runs to 14 residues. CDR3 nucleotides: TGTGCCATCAGTGCGCAGGGGGCGAGTACTGAAGCTTTCTTT. This gives the protein CAISAQGASTEAFF.

The J gene is TRBJ2-2, the V gene TRBV11-2; 12 bases fit TRBD2. This CDR3 region has 16 residues. J gave up 4 bases and V 5 bases, and 5 bases lay outside the gene matches. Looked up from germline, CDR1 is SGHAT and CDR2 is FQNNGV. The DNA for the CDR3 is TGTGCCAGCAGCCTTACTAGCGGGGGGCGCACCGGGGAGCTGTTTTTT. Translation gives CASSLTSGGRTGELFF.

The chain carries TRBV24-1 and TRBJ1-1, with D perhaps matching TRBD1 (6 bases). From germline, CDR1 is KGHDR and CDR2 SFDVKD. V lost 4 bases and J lost 7, with 12 bases in between. The CDR3 is 13 amino acids. The CDR3 protein is CATSESRTDEAFF. CDR3 nucleotides: TGTGCCACCAGTGAGAGCCGGACAGATGAAGCTTTCTTT.

The genes are TRBV11-2 and TRBJ1-1; unclear D gene. There are 14 residues in the CDR3. Germline V lookup: CDR1 SGHAT, CDR2 FQNNGV. Deletions cut 0 bases from V and 4 bases from J, with 9 bases between. CDR3 in DNA: TGTGCCAGCAGCTTAGAGCGGGCGGCCACTGAAGCTTTCTTT. Translating gives CASSLERAATEAFF.

This sequence joins TRBV30 and TRBJ1-4, with no clear D. Germline V lookup: CDR1 GTSNPN, CDR2 SVGIG (reference sequence). V lost 0 bases to trimming and J lost 0 bases, with 14 bases between them. The CDR3 has 17 residues. This CDR3 reads CAWSVGPSVATNEKLFF. The CDR3, as DNA: TGTGCCTGGAGTGTTGGCCCATCCGTGGCAACTAATGAAAAACTGTTTTTT.

This sequence joins TRBV5-1 and TRBJ1-2; D might be TRBD1 (5 bases). Germline CDR1 and CDR2: SGHRS and YFSETQ. This CDR3 comprises 15 residues. V lost 4 bases, J lost 1 base, and 14 bases lay in between. The CDR3 bases are TGCGCCAGCAGCCCGGACATCCAGGATAACTATGGCTACACCTTC. Its protein is CASSPDIQDNYGYTF.

The V and J genes are TRBV18 and TRBJ1-2; no reliable D call. Germline-derived CDR1 and CDR2 are KGHSH and LQKENI. The CDR3 is made up of 13 amino acids. V lost 3 bases, J lost 6 bases, and 11 bases lay in between. CDR3: CASSPLALDGYTF. The CDR3 nucleotides read TGTGCCAGCTCACCCCTCGCGCTAGATGGCTACACCTTC.

The chain employs TRBV7-3 and TRBJ1-1, with a tentative D call TRBD1 (6 bases). The CDR3 contains 12 residues. Germline V gene sequence: CDR1 SGHTA, CDR2 FQGTGA. Trimming shortened V by 4 bases and J by 5 bases, and 8 bases separated the two germline ends. In DNA form, the CDR3 reads TGTGCCAGCAGCTCCACAGGGACTGAAGCTTTCTTT. Protein product: CASSSTGTEAFF.

This chain joins TRBV18 and TRBJ2-1; 12 positions agree with TRBD2. Germline V lookup: CDR1 KGHSH, CDR2 LQKENI. The CDR3 consists of 15 residues. V lost 6 bases and J lost 6; bases outside the gene matches: 6. The CDR3 DNA is TGTGCCAGCTCGCCCGGACTAGCGGGAATCAATGAGCAGTTCTTC. It translates to CASSPGLAGINEQFF. Looking up the rest from reference TRBV18 and TRBJ2-1 gives the full variable domain: NAGVMQNPRHLVRRRGQEARLRCSPMKGHSHVYWYRQLPEEGLKFMVYLQKENIIDESGMPKERFSAEFPKEGPSILRIQQVVRGDSAAYFCASSPGLAGINEQFFGPGTRLTVL.

The V gene is TRBV3-1 (or the pseudogene TRBV3-2), the J gene TRBJ2-2, with TRBD1 identical over 8 bases. The CDR3 has 18 amino acids. With V trimmed by 4 bases and J by 1 base, 11 bases remained unmatched. Germline V lookup: CDR1 LGHDT, CDR2 YNNKEL (reference sequence). CDR3 sequence: CASSLRTGHILNTGELFF. The CDR3 nucleotides are TGTGCCAGCAGCCTCAGGACAGGGCATATCCTGAACACCGGGGAGCTGTTTTTT.

The rearrangement joins TRBV5-6 to TRBJ1-1, with D perhaps TRBD1 (5 bases). The CDR3 is 14 residues long. Germline-derived CDR1 and CDR2 are SGHDT and YYEEEE. V lost 3 bases and J 1 base, leaving 10 bases between the germline ends. The chain's CDR3 is CASSWGLTNTEAFF. In nucleotides, the CDR3 is TGTGCCAGCAGCTGGGGACTCACGAACACTGAAGCTTTCTTT.

This clone was seen just once. This chain connects TRBV7-9 to TRBJ2-5; D might be TRBD2 (5 bases). V was cut by 3 bases and J by 6 bases, with 11 bases left in between. The CDR3 length is 13 residues. CDR1 and CDR2 from the germline V gene are SEHNR and FQNEAQ (reference sequence). The DNA of the CDR3 is TGTGCCAGCAGCTTTCCTAGCCGACAGACCCAGTACTTC. It translates to CASSFPSRQTQYF.

The V call is TRBV2, the J call TRBJ1-2, with 7 bases lining up with TRBD1. Germline assignment: CDR1 SNHLY and CDR2 FYNNEI. The ends lost 8 bases at V and 2 bases at J; junction bases unmatched: 5. This CDR3 contains 13 residues. The CDR3 bases are TGTGCCAGCCACTCGGACAGGAACTATGGCTACACCTTC. Its protein product is CASHSDRNYGYTF.

This chain links TRBV19 with TRBJ1-1; D is perhaps TRBD1 (6 bases). CDR3 size: 14 residues. Germline V lookup: CDR1 LNHDA, CDR2 SQIVND (reference sequence). Trimming left V 6 bases short and J 1 base short, with 12 bases between. The CDR3 spells CASSSGDQNTEAFF. In DNA, the CDR3 is TGTGCCAGTAGCTCAGGGGACCAGAACACTGAAGCTTTCTTT.

The chain links TRBV27 to TRBJ2-2, with D perhaps matching TRBD1 (5 bases). The V gene's germline CDR1 is MNHEY and CDR2 SMNVEV (reference sequence). V was cut by 2 bases and J by 7 bases, with 11 bases left in between. The CDR3 runs 14 residues. The CDR3 coding sequence is TGTGCCAGCAGTTTAGGGGCAGGCTTCGGGGAGCTGTTTTTT. Protein product: CASSLGAGFGELFF.

V is TRBV2 and J is TRBJ1-5; D unclear. The V gene's germline CDR1 is SNHLY and CDR2 FYNNEI. The V and J ends lost 4 bases and 4 bases respectively, with 8 bases between them. CDR3 size: 13 residues. CDR3 in amino acids: CASSVPENQPQHF. CDR3 bases: TGTGCCAGCAGTGTACCAGAAAATCAGCCCCAGCATTTT.

The table lists this clone with a few counts. This chain joins TRBV19 and TRBJ2-6; perhaps TRBD2 as D (6 bases). CDR1 and CDR2 (germline): LNHDA, SQIVND (reference sequence). Trimming shortened V by 4 bases and J by 0 bases, and 13 bases separated the two germline ends. The CDR3 totals 17 residues. CDR3 sequence reads: CASSRGLGDSGANVLTF. Here the CDR3 DNA reads TGTGCCAGTAGTAGGGGACTCGGAGACTCTGGGGCCAACGTCCTGACTTTC.

This clone was seen only once. The genes are TRBV7-2 and TRBJ2-5; D is perhaps TRBD1 (6 bases). V lost 2 bases, J lost 1 base, and 14 bases lay in between. The CDR3 extends over 16 amino acids. CDR1 is SGHTA, CDR2 FQGNSA, per germline. CDR3 DNA: TGTGCCAGCAGCTTATTTGCAGGGGTGACCCAAGAGACCCAGTACTTC. Protein product: CASSLFAGVTQETQYF.

The chain employs TRBV6-6 and TRBJ1-2; TRBD1 matches 7 bases. The CDR3 is 14 amino acids. The germline gives CDR1 MNHNY, CDR2 SVGAGI (reference sequence). V shed 5 bases, J shed 1 base, and the junction held 4 bases outside the gene matches. DNA for the CDR3: TGTGCCAGCAGTGCCGGGACAGTTAACTATGGCTACACCTTC. Translation gives CASSAGTVNYGYTF.

The chain uses TRBV27 and TRBJ2-3; 7 nucleotides align to TRBD1. Germline V gene lookup returns CDR1 MNHEY and CDR2 SMNVEV (reference sequence). This CDR3 has 15 amino acids. V was clipped by 5 bases and J by 3 bases; unmatched bases: 8. The CDR3 DNA reads TGTGCCAGCAGTACTCGACAGGGTACGACAGATACGCAGTATTTT. Its translation: CASSTRQGTTDTQYF.